Listed below are T cell receptor beta chains from one sample, sequenced in a study of glioma-infiltrating T cells. TCRdb re-called the multiplex PCR reads through MiXCR, storing one row per CDR3 protein. Among a few hundred thousand distinct CDR3 sequences listed, around 45% were seen once. Sequences were obtained from glioma tissue, nonneoplastic brain tissue, or PBMCs (not recorded which). Receptors originate from a human donor with low-grade glioma or glioblastoma, undergoing nonglioma brain surgery, or in good health (not recorded which). Both conserved end residues are part of each CDR3.

TRBV11-2	CDSSLGGGSETQYF
TRBV5-1	CASSWGLAGDIGNEQFF
TRBV27	CASSLSRGDTQYF
TRBV7-9	CASSLFLKANEQFF
TRBV7-2	CASSLGYRALAEGSEQFF
TRBV7-2	CASAPVRGGTGELFF
TRBV28	CASSLRFSGSYEQYF
TRBV7-8	CASSPGLAGGDEQFF
TRBV27	CASSWGLAGEQFF
TRBV7-6	CASSSERTGRLHEQYF
TRBV6-1	CASRRGQGLYEQYF
TRBV29-1	CSVTTGKETQYF
TRBV18	CASSPLGLRPTGEQFF